This passage covers 20 T cell receptor beta chains from one sample sequenced in a study of vaccination and CD4 T cells after COVID-19 (dated by TCRdb to about 2022). These receptors have no identified antigens. The library relied on PCR. The instrument given in TCRdb is Illumina iSeq 100. At the Johns Hopkins FTIC core, DNA from the cultured CD4+ T cells underwent TCR sequencing with the Oncomine TCR Beta short-read assay. The public sequencing data were trimmed at Q25 with fastp and processed into clonotypes with MiXCR by TCRdb, which kept only in-frame beta chains. Each record represents a unique CDR3 protein, reported with the most common genes and DNA among its rows. This sample holds approximately 15,000 distinct CDR3 sequences; 50% to 60% were observed only once. The leading ten clones occupy less than 15% of the sample. The sample's treatment or condition label is to be understood as: roughly ten-day PBMC culture with coronavirus spike peptide pools or control peptides (ViraFEST assay).

The material sequenced was CD4+ T cells from blood, cultured in vitro. The receptors were gathered from a human donor who had recovered from COVID-19.

This chain connects TRBV12-3 or TRBV12-4 to TRBJ1-1, with a tentative D call TRBD1 (6 bases). V was cut by 3 bases and J by 4 bases, with 12 bases left in between. This CDR3 spans 14 amino acids. The CDR3 loop is CASSFGNRVTEAFF. CDR3 DNA: TGTGCCAGCAGTTTCGGAAACAGGGTCACTGAAGCTTTCTTT.

V usage is TRBV4-1 and J usage is TRBJ2-5, with D possibly being TRBD1 (5 bases). The germline V gene has CDR1 MGHRA and CDR2 YSYEKL. V lost 0 bases and J lost 4, with 12 bases in between. The CDR3 extends over 15 amino acids. The CDR3 is CASSQDVQGRETQYF. The CDR3 DNA sequence: TGCGCCAGCAGCCAAGATGTGCAGGGTAGAGAGACCCAGTACTTC.

This sequence joins TRBV24-1 and TRBJ1-1, with 9 bases matching TRBD1. The germline gives CDR1 KGHDR, CDR2 SFDVKD. The CDR3 totals 21 residues. The junction had 26 bases not matched to a gene; V was cut back by 5 bases and J by 5 bases. CDR3 nucleotides: TGTGCCACCAGTGGATTTGGAGGTGATTACAGGGGGCATTGGGTGAGGACTGAAGCTTTCTTT. Protein sequence: CATSGFGGDYRGHWVRTEAFF.

The chain joins TRBV11-2 to TRBJ1-1; D remains ambiguous. V lost 0 bases, J lost 5 bases, and 10 bases lay in between. The CDR3 spans 14 residues. CDR1 and CDR2 (germline): SGHAT, FQNNGV. The CDR3 DNA is TGTGCCAGCAGCTTAGACGGGTTGGGAACTGAAGCTTTCTTT. Its translation is CASSLDGLGTEAFF.

There are a few counts of this clonotype. This chain links TRBV5-1 with TRBJ2-5; either TRBD1 or TRBD2 may fit D (5 bases each). V lost 0 bases and J 4 bases, leaving 13 bases between the germline ends. Germline CDR1 reads SGHRS; CDR2 reads YFSETQ. The CDR3 is 15 amino acids. The CDR3 region has the DNA TGCGCCAGCAGCTTGGGGGGGACGTCTCTAGAGACCCAGTACTTC. Protein: CASSLGGTSLETQYF.

The gene calls are TRBV7-9 and TRBJ2-7, with 10 nucleotides matching TRBD2. Germline CDR1 is SEHNR and CDR2 is FQNEAQ (reference sequence). V lost 7 bases to trimming and J lost 3 bases; unmatched junction nucleotides: 3. The CDR3 sequence is 13 residues long. DNA for the CDR3: TGTGCCAGCACCGGACTAGCGGACTACGAGCAGTACTTC. It specifies CASTGLADYEQYF.

The chain employs TRBV7-2 and TRBJ2-3, with 10 bases matching TRBD2. V was clipped by 2 bases and J by 0 bases; unmatched bases: 5. The CDR3 covers 17 residues. The germline gives CDR1 SGHTA, CDR2 FQGNSA. The CDR3 protein is CASSLSGGAKSTDTQYF. The CDR3, as DNA: TGTGCCAGCAGCTTAAGCGGGGGGGCCAAAAGCACAGATACGCAGTATTTT.

V usage is TRBV28 and J usage is TRBJ1-5, with D unresolved. The CDR3 consists of 14 residues. Deletions cut 2 bases from V and 4 bases from J, with 9 bases between. Germline CDR1 is MDHEN and CDR2 is SYDVKM. CDR3 loop: CASSLRLKNQPQHF. The CDR3 DNA sequence: TGTGCCAGCAGTTTAAGGCTGAAGAATCAGCCCCAGCATTTT.

This clonotype has only one observation. The rearrangement links TRBV27 to TRBJ1-5; possibly TRBD1 for D (6 bases). The J call may be wrong; the DNA end is better matched by TRBJ2-3. The V gene's germline CDR1 is MNHEY and CDR2 SMNVEV (reference sequence). The CDR3 consists of 15 residues. This chain's CDR3 is CASSLGQGSYQPQYF. CDR3 DNA sequence: TGTGCCAGCAGTTTAGGGCAGGGGTCGTATCAGCCCCAGTATTTT.

The chain recombines TRBV11-2 with TRBJ2-3; TRBD2 matches at 13 bases. The CDR3 covers 16 residues. The J segment lost 5 bases and the V segment lost 1 base, leaving 3 bases of the junction unmatched. Germline assignment: CDR1 SGHAT and CDR2 FQNNGV. The CDR3 reads CASSLGLAGGGDTQYF. DNA of the CDR3: TGTGCCAGCAGCTTAGGACTAGCGGGGGGAGGAGATACGCAGTATTTT.

This clonotype appeared a few times. This chain connects TRBV11-2 to TRBJ2-3; a possible D gene is TRBD1 (5 bases). V lost 6 bases, J lost 0 bases, and 16 bases lay in between. The CDR3 covers 16 residues. Germline V gene sequence: CDR1 SGHAT, CDR2 FQNNGV. This chain's CDR3 is CASRPRQRNSTDTQYF. The CDR3, as DNA: TGTGCCAGCAGACCTCGACAGAGAAATAGCACAGATACGCAGTATTTT.

Only a few counts were recorded for this clonotype. The chain couples TRBV10-3 to TRBJ1-1; weak D call: TRBD1 (6 bases). From germline, CDR1 is ENHRY and CDR2 SYGVKD. V lost 2 bases to trimming and J lost 2 bases, with 12 bases between them. The length of the CDR3 is 15 residues. The CDR3 spells CAISEGGRANTEAFF. CDR3 sequence (DNA): TGTGCCATCAGTGAGGGGGGCAGGGCCAACACTGAAGCTTTCTTT.

This clonotype was picked up one time. The chain joins TRBV12-3 or TRBV12-4 to TRBJ2-7; a weak D match, TRBD1 (6 bases). There are 14 residues in the CDR3. Between the trimmed V and J ends, which lost 1 base and 6 bases, there was a span of 13 bases. Here the CDR3 DNA reads TGTGCCAGCAGTTTAGGAGCAGGGGTGGGCGAGCAGTACTTC. This sequence encodes CASSLGAGVGEQYF.

This chain links TRBV2 with TRBJ1-3, with D unresolved. This CDR3 has 13 residues. The germline CDR1 and CDR2 sequences are SNHLY and FYNNEI. Trimming took off 3 bases at V and 0 bases at J, with 3 bases between the two ends. In DNA form, the CDR3 reads TGTGCCAGCAGTGACTTCTCTGGAAACACCATATATTTT. It encodes CASSDFSGNTIYF.

The chain recombines TRBV11-2 with TRBJ1-1; D is ambiguous. V gave up 6 bases and J gave up 0 bases, with 11 bases separating them. CDR3 size: 14 residues. Germline V lookup: CDR1 SGHAT, CDR2 FQNNGV. DNA for the CDR3: TGTGCCAGCAGACCGTTGGGCATGAACACTGAAGCTTTCTTT. Its protein product is CASRPLGMNTEAFF.

This chain joins TRBV18 and TRBJ2-3; 8 bases match TRBD1. V shed 0 bases, J shed 4 bases, and the junction held 3 bases outside the gene matches. The CDR3 covers 15 residues. Germline V gives CDR1 KGHSH, CDR2 LQKENI. The CDR3 sequence is CASSPPDRVPDTQYF. DNA for the CDR3: TGTGCCAGCTCACCACCGGACAGGGTACCAGATACGCAGTATTTT.

The chain uses TRBV7-2 and TRBJ1-2; possibly TRBD1 for D (5 bases). The CDR3 runs 16 residues. CDR1 is SGHTA and CDR2 is FQGNSA in the germline V gene. V was trimmed by 0 bases and J by 4 bases, leaving 15 bases between them. The CDR3 DNA follows: TGTGCCAGCAGCTTAGCGGGACGGCCGACCTTCTATGGCTACACCTTC. Protein product: CASSLAGRPTFYGYTF. The full variable domain, with the rest looked up from reference TRBV7-2 and TRBJ1-2, is GAGVSQSPSNKVTEKGKDVELRCDPISGHTALYWYRQSLGQGLEFLIYFQGNSAPDKSGLPSDRFSAERTGGSVSTLTIQRTQQEDSAVYLCASSLAGRPTFYGYTFGSGTRLTVV.

This sequence joins TRBV24-1 and TRBJ2-5; D is tentatively TRBD1 or TRBD2 (5 bases each). This CDR3 contains 16 residues. V dropped 2 bases and J dropped 5 bases, with 17 bases sitting between them. The germline V gene encodes CDR1 KGHDR and CDR2 SFDVKD. CDR3 in amino acids: CATSDSHGTLGETQYF. Here the CDR3 DNA reads TGTGCCACCAGTGATTCTCATGGGACCCTTGGGGAGACCCAGTACTTC.

The rearrangement links TRBV27 to TRBJ2-2; no firm D call. The CDR3 sequence is 14 residues long. The ends were cut back, 3 bases at V and 1 base at J, with 6 bases in the middle. Germline values: CDR1 MNHEY, CDR2 SMNVEV (reference sequence). CDR3 sequence: CASSLGKNTGELFF. In nucleotides, the CDR3 is TGTGCCAGCAGTTTGGGGAAGAACACCGGGGAGCTGTTTTTT.

The chain recombines TRBV6-1 with TRBJ1-5; the D is unclear. Germline CDR1 and CDR2: MNHNS and SASEGT. Trimming took off 2 bases at V and 5 bases at J, with 13 bases between the two ends. The CDR3 is 15 residues long. The CDR3: CASSESGTYYQPQHF. The DNA for the CDR3 is TGTGCCAGCAGTGAATCGGGCACCTATTATCAGCCCCAGCATTTT.